This TCR beta chain was documented in a study of regulatory T cells in long-lasting Graves disease. General study findings and limits: Persistent Graves' patients had lower TCR diversity than newly diagnosed ones. Persistent patients shared thousands of public clonotypes among themselves. Newly diagnosed patients shared fewer, at more than 750. Blood alone, not thyroid tissue, was studied.

Time point noted: persistent/refractory GD, antithyroid drugs over 5 years with positive TRAb. After RNA was extracted from PBMCs, the TCR library was made from it. Nine milliliters of peripheral blood went into EDTA tubes. The V end was cut by 3 bases, the J end by 9 bases, with 11 bases between. Per the germline V gene, CDR1 is SQVTM and CDR2 is ANQGSEA. CDR3 length equals 11 residues. Library construction for TCR beta used iRepertoire HTBI primers and Arm-PCR of CDR3 regions. One entry per CDR3 protein results from TCRdb running MiXCR on the multiplex PCR reads. The repertoire includes more than 650,000 distinct CDR3 sequences, about 30% of them detected once, and about two fifths sits in the top ten. With respect to this clonotype: Its antigen is not identified.

The rearrangement joins TRBV29-1 to TRBJ1-2; perhaps TRBD1 as D (5 bases). This TCR was sampled from a female donor with Graves disease. The sequences come from peripheral blood mononuclear cells (PBMCs), collected when the disease was refractory, from a patient treated with antithyroid drugs. The DNA of the CDR3 is TGCAGCGTTGATCAGGGCCGGAGCTACACCTTC. Its translation: CSVDQGRSYTF.